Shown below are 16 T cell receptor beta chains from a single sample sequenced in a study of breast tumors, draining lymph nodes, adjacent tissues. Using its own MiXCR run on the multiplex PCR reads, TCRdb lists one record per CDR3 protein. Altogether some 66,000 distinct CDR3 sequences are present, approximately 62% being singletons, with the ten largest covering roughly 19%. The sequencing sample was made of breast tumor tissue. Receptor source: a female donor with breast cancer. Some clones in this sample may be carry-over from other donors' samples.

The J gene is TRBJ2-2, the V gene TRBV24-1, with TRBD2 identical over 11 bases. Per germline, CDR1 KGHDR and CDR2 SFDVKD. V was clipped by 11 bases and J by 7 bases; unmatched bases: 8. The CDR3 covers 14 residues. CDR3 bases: TGTGCCAGCGGGACTAGCGGATCGGGCGGGGAGCTGTTTTTT. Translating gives CASGTSGSGGELFF.

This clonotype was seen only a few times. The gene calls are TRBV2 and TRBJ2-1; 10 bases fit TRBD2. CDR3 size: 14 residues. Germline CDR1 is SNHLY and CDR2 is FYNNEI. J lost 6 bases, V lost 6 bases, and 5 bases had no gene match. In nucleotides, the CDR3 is TGTGCCAGCAGGCCCCTAGCGGGGGTCAATGAGCAGTTCTTC. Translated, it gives CASRPLAGVNEQFF.

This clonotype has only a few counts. CDR3 amino acids: CSVDDRILEQYF. DNA for the CDR3: TGCAGCGTTGATGACAGGATACTTGAGCAGTACTTC. V usage is TRBV29-1 and J usage is TRBJ2-7; TRBD1 is a possible D gene (6 bases). V was clipped by 3 bases and J by 7 bases, with 13 bases between them. The CDR3 sequence is 12 residues long. In germline, CDR1 is SQVTM, CDR2 ANQGSEA.

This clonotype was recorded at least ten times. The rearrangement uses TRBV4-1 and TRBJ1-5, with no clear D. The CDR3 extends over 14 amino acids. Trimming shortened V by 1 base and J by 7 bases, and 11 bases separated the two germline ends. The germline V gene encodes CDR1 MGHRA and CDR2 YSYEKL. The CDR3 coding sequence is TGCGCCAGCAGCCAAGTATGGGGTGGACAGCCCCAGCATTTT. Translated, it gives CASSQVWGGQPQHF.

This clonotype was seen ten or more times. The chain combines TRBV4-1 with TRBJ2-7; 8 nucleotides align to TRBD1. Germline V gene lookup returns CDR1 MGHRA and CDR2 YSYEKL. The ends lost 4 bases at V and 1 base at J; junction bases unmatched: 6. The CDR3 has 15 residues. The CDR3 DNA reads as TGCGCCAGCAGCCTCCAACAGGGGGTTTCCTACGAGCAGTACTTC. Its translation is CASSLQQGVSYEQYF.

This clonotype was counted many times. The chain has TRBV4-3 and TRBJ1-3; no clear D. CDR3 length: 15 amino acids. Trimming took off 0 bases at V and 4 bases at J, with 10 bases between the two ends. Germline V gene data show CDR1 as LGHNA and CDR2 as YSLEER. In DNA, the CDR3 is TGCGCCAGCAGCCAAGATCCTCGGGAAGGAAACACCATATATTTT. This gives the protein CASSQDPREGNTIYF.

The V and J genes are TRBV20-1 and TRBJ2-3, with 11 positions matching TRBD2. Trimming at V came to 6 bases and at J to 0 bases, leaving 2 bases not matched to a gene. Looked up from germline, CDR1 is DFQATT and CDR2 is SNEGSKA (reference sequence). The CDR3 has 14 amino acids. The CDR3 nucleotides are TGCAGTGCCCCTAGCGGGGGGAGCACAGATACGCAGTATTTT. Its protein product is CSAPSGGSTDTQYF.

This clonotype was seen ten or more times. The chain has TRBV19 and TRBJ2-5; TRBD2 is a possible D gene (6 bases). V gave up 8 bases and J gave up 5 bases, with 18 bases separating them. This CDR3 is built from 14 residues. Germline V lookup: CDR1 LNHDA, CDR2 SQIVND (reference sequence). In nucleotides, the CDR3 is TGTGCCAGTTCTAGTCGGGGGTTCCTGGAGACCCAGTACTTC. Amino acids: CASSSRGFLETQYF. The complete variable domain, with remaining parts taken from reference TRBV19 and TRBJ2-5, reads DGGITQSPKYLFRKEGQNVTLSCEQNLNHDAMYWYRQDPGQGLRLIYYSQIVNDFQKGDIAEGYSVSREKKESFPLTVTSAQKNPTAFYLCASSSRGFLETQYFGPGTRLLVL.

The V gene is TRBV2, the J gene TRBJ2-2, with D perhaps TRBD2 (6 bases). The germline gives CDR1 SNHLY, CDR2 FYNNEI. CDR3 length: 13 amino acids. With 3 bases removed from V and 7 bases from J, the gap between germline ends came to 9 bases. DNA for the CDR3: TGTGCCAGCAGTGAGGGGGGTAGCGGGGAGCTGTTTTTT. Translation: CASSEGGSGELFF.

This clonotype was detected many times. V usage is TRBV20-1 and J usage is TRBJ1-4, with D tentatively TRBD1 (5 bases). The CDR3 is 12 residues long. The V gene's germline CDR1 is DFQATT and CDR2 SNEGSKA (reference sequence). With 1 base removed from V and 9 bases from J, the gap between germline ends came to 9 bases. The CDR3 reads CSARVAGKKLFF. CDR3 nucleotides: TGCAGTGCTAGAGTGGCAGGGAAAAAACTGTTTTTT.

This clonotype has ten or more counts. DNA for the CDR3: TGTGCCAGCAGCTTGAACATCGGCGAGCAGTACTTC. Its translation is CASSLNIGEQYF. The rearrangement uses TRBV5-5 and TRBJ2-7, with D unclear. The CDR3 runs 12 residues. CDR1 SGHKS and CDR2 YYEKEE come from the germline V gene (reference sequence). Trimming pared 1 base from V and 6 bases from J, leaving 8 bases between. The whole variable domain, filled in from reference TRBV5-5 and TRBJ2-7, reads DAGVTQSPTHLIKTRGQQVTLRCSPISGHKSVSWYQQVLGQGPQFIFQYYEKEERGRGNFPDRFSARQFPNYSSELNVNALLLGDSALYLCASSLNIGEQYFGPGTRLTVT.

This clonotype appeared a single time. CDR3 nucleotide sequence: TGTGCCAGCAGTTACATGGCGGGGAGGGTCTACGAGCAGTACTTC. It specifies CASSYMAGRVYEQYF. The chain combines TRBV6-5 with TRBJ2-7; 7 nucleotides match TRBD2. The trim removed 2 bases at V and 3 bases at J, leaving 7 bases unmatched. Germline V lookup: CDR1 MNHEY, CDR2 SVGAGI. CDR3 size: 15 residues.

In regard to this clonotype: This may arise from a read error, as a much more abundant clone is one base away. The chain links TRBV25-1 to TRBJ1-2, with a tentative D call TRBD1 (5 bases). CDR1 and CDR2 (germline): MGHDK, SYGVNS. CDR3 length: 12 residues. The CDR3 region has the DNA TGTGCTAGAGGATGGCAGGGAGGTGGCTACACCTTC. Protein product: CARGWQGGGYTF.

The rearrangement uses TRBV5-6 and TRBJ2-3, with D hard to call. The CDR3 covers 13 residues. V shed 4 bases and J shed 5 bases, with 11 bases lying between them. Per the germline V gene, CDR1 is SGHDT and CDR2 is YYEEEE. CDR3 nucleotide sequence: TGTGCCAGCAGCCCCCGAATCCTAGATACGCAGTATTTT. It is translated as CASSPRILDTQYF.

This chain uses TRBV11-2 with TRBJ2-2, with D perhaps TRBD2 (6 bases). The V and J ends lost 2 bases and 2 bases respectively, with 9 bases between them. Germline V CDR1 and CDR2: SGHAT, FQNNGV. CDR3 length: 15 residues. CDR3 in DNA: TGTGCCAGCAGCTTACAGGGAGGAAACACCGGGGAGCTGTTTTTT. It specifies CASSLQGGNTGELFF.

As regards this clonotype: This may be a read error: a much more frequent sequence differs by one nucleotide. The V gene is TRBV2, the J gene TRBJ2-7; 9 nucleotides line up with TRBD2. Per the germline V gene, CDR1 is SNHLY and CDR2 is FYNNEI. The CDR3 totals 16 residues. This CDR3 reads CASSPTTGGGGYEQNF. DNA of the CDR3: TGTGCCAGCAGCCCGACGACAGGCGGGGGGGGTTACGAGCAGAACTTC.